The TCR beta chain described here comes from a study of T cells in Graves' hyperthyroidism and ophthalmopathy. TCR beta CDR3 regions were amplified from RNA transcripts. A set of HTBI primers served as the primers for a first-round RT-PCR of the TCR CDR3. TCRdb processed the multiplex PCR reads anew with MiXCR; each CDR3 protein has one entry. The sample contains 450,000 to 650,000 distinct CDR3 sequences, 13% to 15% of which appear only once. There are 15 residues in the CDR3. Deletions cut 0 bases from V and 5 bases from J, with 14 bases between. CDR1 and CDR2 from the germline V gene are SGDLS and YYNGEE.

The chain uses TRBV9 and TRBJ1-1, with D uncertain. The clonotype originates from a woman aged 18 to 35 with Graves' ophthalmopathy. What was sequenced was blood. The CDR3 loop is CASSVEGLMGTEAFF. The CDR3 DNA follows: TGTGCCAGCAGCGTAGAAGGGTTGATGGGTACTGAAGCTTTCTTT.